This T cell receptor (beta chain) derives from a study of early T cells in non-severe SARS-CoV-2 infection. On the study more broadly: Sequencing targeted bulk RNA from unsorted whole blood, leaving chains unpaired. Study outcomes and limitations: CD4 and private specificities were missed by VDJdb matching, which favored anti-spike CD8 responses.

This clonotype showed up many times. The target antigen is unknown. V lost 4 bases and J 7 bases, leaving 17 bases between the germline ends. Per germline, CDR1 LGHDT and CDR2 YNNKEL (reference sequence). The CDR3 is 15 amino acids. Unique molecular identifiers were affixed to single, distinct cDNA molecules. TCRdb independently ran MiXCR on the 5' RACE reads; one entry per CDR3 protein. This table has around 58,000 distinct CDR3 sequences, around 7.7% appearing once. The TCR originated in an adult who was a healthcare worker with PCR-confirmed SARS-CoV-2 infection or an uninfected control (not recorded which). This sequence joins TRBV3-1 and TRBJ2-1; maybe TRBD2 (6 bases). This specimen consisted of whole blood, obtained at baseline. Written as DNA, the CDR3 is TGTGCCAGCAGCCCCTGGGACTCCGCGGGAAATGAGCAGTTCTTC. This encodes CASSPWDSAGNEQFF.